These 26 T cell receptor beta chains were sequenced from one sample in a study of cytomegalovirus exposure and HLA in healthy donors. The PCR was carried out with 60 Vbeta primers and 13 Jbeta primers. Produced via immunoSEQ multiplex PCR; TCRdb's table is partial and in-frame only. The data show roughly 110,000 clones, 65% to 80% seen once. Sequenced material: PBMCs. All receptors derive from a female donor in good health and CMV-seronegative.

The gene calls are TRBV5-4 and TRBJ1-4, with TRBD1 matching 10 bases. The V gene end was trimmed by 6 bases and the J gene end by 6 bases; junction bases not matched to a gene: 5. Germline V CDR1 and CDR2: SGHNT, YYREEE (reference sequence). CDR3 length: 14 residues. This chain's CDR3 is CASTSGTGDEKLFF. DNA for the CDR3: TGTGCCAGCACCTCCGGGACAGGGGATGAAAAACTGTTTTTT.

This clone is a singleton in its sample. The chain carries TRBV5-1 and TRBJ2-1; no definite D call. With 4 bases removed from V and 5 bases from J, the gap between germline ends came to 13 bases. This CDR3 is built from 14 residues. CDR1 and CDR2 (germline): SGHRS, YFSETQ. CDR3 loop: CASSPSGSDNEQFF. CDR3 sequence (DNA): TGCGCCAGCAGCCCGTCCGGGTCCGACAATGAGCAGTTCTTC.

This chain's CDR3 is CASSLTGGSDTQYF. In nucleotides, the CDR3 is TGTGCCAGCAGTTTAACCGGGGGATCAGATACGCAGTATTTT. The chain couples TRBV27 to TRBJ2-3, with D perhaps matching TRBD2 (6 bases). V was cut by 2 bases and J by 4 bases, with 10 bases left in between. The CDR3 is 14 amino acids. Germline V gene data show CDR1 as MNHEY and CDR2 as SMNVEV (reference sequence).

The rearrangement uses TRBV5-6 and TRBJ2-3, with 10 bases fitting TRBD1. V lost 4 bases, J lost 5 bases, and 4 bases stayed unmatched. Germline lookup yields CDR1 SGHDT and CDR2 YYEEEE. The CDR3 consists of 14 residues. CDR3 nucleotides: TGTGCCAGCAGCGACAGGGGGCAGGGAGATACGCAGTATTTT. Protein product: CASSDRGQGDTQYF.

The rearrangement uses TRBV7-6 and TRBJ2-3; TRBD2 matches 10 bases. Trimming cost V 1 base and J 2 bases; bases outside gene matches: 9. The CDR3 is made up of 18 amino acids. The V gene's germline CDR1 is SGHVS and CDR2 FNYEAQ. CDR3 in amino acids: CASSLVLLAGGTTDTQYF. CDR3 DNA: TGTGCCAGCAGCTTAGTGCTCTTAGCGGGGGGAACCACAGATACGCAGTATTTT. Based on the CDR3 plus reference TRBV7-6 and TRBJ2-3, the full variable domain is GAGVSQSPRYKVTKRGQDVALRCDPISGHVSLYWYRQALGQGPEFLTYFNYEAQQDKSGLPNDRFSAERPEGSISTLTIQRTEQRDSAMYRCASSLVLLAGGTTDTQYFGPGTRLTVL.

This chain joins TRBV19 and TRBJ2-2; TRBD1 agrees at 10 bases. V gave up 4 bases and J gave up 6 bases; unmatched junction bases: 8. The CDR3 sequence is 16 residues long. CDR1 and CDR2 from the germline V gene are LNHDA and SQIVND (reference sequence). CDR3 region: CASSSIGTGVAGELFF. The CDR3 DNA is TGTGCCAGTAGTAGCATCGGGACAGGGGTAGCCGGGGAGCTGTTTTTT.

The CDR3 nucleotides read TGTGCCAGCAGCCTTGGACTAGCGGGGGGAACGGGGGTAAACATTCAGTACTTC. Its translation: CASSLGLAGGTGVNIQYF. The chain links TRBV5-4 to TRBJ2-4, with 14 bases identical to TRBD2. Germline-derived CDR1 and CDR2 are SGHNT and YYREEE (reference sequence). The CDR3 consists of 18 residues. J lost 6 bases, V lost 4 bases, and 12 bases had no gene match.

CDR3 sequence (DNA): TGCGCCAGCAGCTTGTTAGCGGGGTATGGCAATGAGCAGTTCTTC. Protein product: CASSLLAGYGNEQFF. The rearrangement uses TRBV5-1 and TRBJ2-1, with TRBD2 matching over 8 bases. The CDR3 has 15 amino acids. Germline V lookup: CDR1 SGHRS, CDR2 YFSETQ. Unmatched junction bases numbered 6, after V lost 1 base and J lost 6 bases.

A single count supports this clone. At one end the junction does not follow the germline gene, possibly because of a read error. The J gene is TRBJ2-7, the V gene TRBV7-9; TRBD1 agrees at 9 bases. The germline gives CDR1 SEHNR, CDR2 FQNEAQ (reference sequence). The CDR3 sequence is 16 residues long. This chain's CDR3 is CSSSLGGQGPNYEQYF. The CDR3 DNA reads TGTTCCAGCAGCTTAGGGGGACAGGGCCCAAACTACGAGCAGTACTTC.

J is TRBJ2-7 and V is TRBV28; D is perhaps TRBD2 (5 bases). In germline, CDR1 is MDHEN, CDR2 SYDVKM. The CDR3 runs to 12 residues. In DNA form, the CDR3 reads TGTGCTTGTTCGGGGTCGACCTACGAGCAGTACTTC. Translation: CACSGSTYEQYF. Looking up the rest from reference TRBV28 and TRBJ2-7 gives the full variable domain: DVKVTQSSRYLVKRTGEKVFLECVQDMDHENMFWYRQDPGLGLRLIYFSYDVKMKEKGDIPEGYSVSREKKERFSLILESASTNQTSMYLCACSGSTYEQYFGPGTRLTVT.

The genes are TRBV15 and TRBJ2-3, with TRBD2 matching 10 bases. This CDR3 spans 15 amino acids. Trimming removed 8 bases from V and 5 bases from J; junction bases left unmatched: 10. The germline V gene has CDR1 LNHNV and CDR2 YYDKDF (reference sequence). CDR3: CATVASGGREDTQYF. The CDR3 bases are TGTGCCACCGTGGCTAGCGGGGGACGAGAAGATACGCAGTATTTT.

This clone was seen repeatedly, ten times or more. The chain joins TRBV21-1 to TRBJ2-7; the table assigns TRBD2, which was not confirmed against the DNA. TRBV21-1 is a pseudogene locus. The CDR3 runs 17 residues. This CDR3 reads CASSKFRFTSGSYEQYF. CDR3 DNA sequence: TGTGCCAGCAGCAAATTCAGGTTTACTAGCGGTTCCTACGAGCAGTACTTC.

This clone occurred a few times. The rearrangement uses TRBV19 and TRBJ1-1; weak D call: TRBD1 (6 bases). Between the trimmed V and J ends, which lost 6 bases and 1 base, there was a span of 12 bases. CDR1 and CDR2 from the germline V gene are LNHDA and SQIVND (reference sequence). The CDR3 runs to 14 residues. CDR3 sequence (DNA): TGTGCCAGTAGGACAGGACGGGGGAACACTGAAGCTTTCTTT. Translated: CASRTGRGNTEAFF.

V and J are TRBV27 and TRBJ1-1; 9 bases fit TRBD1. The length of the CDR3 is 15 residues. With V trimmed by 8 bases and J by 9 bases, 16 bases remained unmatched. Germline-derived CDR1 and CDR2 are MNHEY and SMNVEV (reference sequence). The CDR3 DNA follows: TGTGCCAGCCACGTTCCGGGACAGGGAAGACTAAAAGCTTTCTTT. This translates into CASHVPGQGRLKAFF.

This clone was seen more than once but under ten times. The V gene is TRBV6-4, the J gene TRBJ2-2; D unclear. The CDR3 extends over 14 amino acids. The V and J ends lost 8 bases and 2 bases respectively, with 12 bases between them. Germline V gene data show CDR1 as MRHNA and CDR2 as SNTAGT. In DNA, the CDR3 is TGTGCCAGCGCATCCTACGATAACACCGGGGAGCTGTTTTTT. Protein sequence: CASASYDNTGELFF.

This chain links TRBV7-2 with TRBJ1-2, with TRBD1 matching 7 bases. V dropped 5 bases and J dropped 4; count of bases not matched to a gene: 7. This CDR3 contains 14 residues. Germline V CDR1 and CDR2: SGHTA, FQGNSA. Written as DNA, the CDR3 is TGTGCCAGCAGCGTTGGACAGGCTCGCTATGGCTACACCTTC. Its protein product is CASSVGQARYGYTF. The variable domain in full, completed from reference TRBV7-2 and TRBJ1-2, reads GAGVSQSPSNKVTEKGKDVELRCDPISGHTALYWYRQSLGQGLEFLIYFQGNSAPDKSGLPSDRFSAERTGGSVSTLTIQRTQQEDSAVYLCASSVGQARYGYTFGSGTRLTVV.

This rearrangement joins TRBV28 to TRBJ1-1; D unclear. Germline V gene sequence: CDR1 MDHEN, CDR2 SYDVKM. There are 11 residues in the CDR3. V lost 2 bases and J lost 8, with 6 bases in between. The CDR3 loop reads CASSLGQEAFF. The CDR3, as DNA: TGTGCCAGCAGTTTAGGCCAGGAAGCTTTCTTT.

This rearrangement joins TRBV15 to TRBJ2-2, with D maybe TRBD1 (6 bases). Trimming removed 4 bases from V and 6 bases from J, with 30 bases in between. This CDR3 spans 20 amino acids. The V gene's germline CDR1 is LNHNV and CDR2 YYDKDF (reference sequence). The CDR3 sequence is CATSTTETPSRFAGAGELFF. The DNA of the CDR3 is TGTGCCACCAGCACCACCGAGACGCCGTCGAGATTCGCAGGGGCCGGGGAGCTGTTTTTT.

The chain carries TRBV5-6 and TRBJ1-2; 9 nucleotides align to TRBD1. CDR3 length equals 16 residues. Germline V gene data show CDR1 as SGHDT and CDR2 as YYEEEE. V shed 0 bases, J shed 6 bases, and the junction held 9 bases outside the gene matches. The CDR3 spells CASSLGTGVLHNGYTF. CDR3 bases: TGTGCCAGCAGCTTGGGGACAGGGGTACTCCACAATGGCTACACCTTC.

V usage is TRBV5-4 and J usage is TRBJ2-5; unclear D gene. The CDR3 sequence is 13 residues long. CDR1 SGHNT and CDR2 YYREEE come from the germline V gene (reference sequence). V was clipped by 4 bases and J by 1 base, with 8 bases between them. The CDR3 nucleotides are TGTGCCAGCAGCATCAGATCCCAAGAGACCCAGTACTTC. This translates into CASSIRSQETQYF.

V usage is TRBV11-2 and J usage is TRBJ2-3; 9 bases agree with TRBD2. This CDR3 spans 18 amino acids. The V gene end was trimmed by 5 bases and the J gene end by 0 bases; junction bases not matched to a gene: 12. Per the germline V gene, CDR1 is SGHAT and CDR2 is FQNNGV. CDR3 amino acids: CASSPRVGGGASTDTQYF. The CDR3, as DNA: TGTGCCAGCAGCCCCAGGGTTGGCGGGGGGGCTAGCACAGATACGCAGTATTTT.

The chain recombines TRBV10-3 with TRBJ2-3; TRBD2 is a possible D gene (5 bases). The CDR3 runs 14 residues. Germline loops: CDR1 ENHRY, CDR2 SYGVKD. Trimming left V 3 bases short and J 5 bases short, with 12 bases between. The CDR3 coding sequence is TGTGCCATCAGTGATAAGGCGAGCGGAGATACGCAGTATTTT. Protein product: CAISDKASGDTQYF.

V usage is TRBV5-5 and J usage is TRBJ1-4, with D unresolved. The CDR3 contains 13 residues. The germline V and J ends were trimmed by 2 bases and 4 bases, with 6 bases remaining between them. Per the germline V gene, CDR1 is SGHKS and CDR2 is YYEKEE (reference sequence). CDR3 sequence reads: CASSFGVNEKLFF. The CDR3 DNA reads TGTGCCAGCAGCTTCGGGGTTAATGAAAAACTGTTTTTT.

The chain joins TRBV7-9 to TRBJ1-2; D gene uncertain. This CDR3 comprises 12 residues. Trimming removed 6 bases from V and 5 bases from J, with 10 bases in between. Germline-derived CDR1 and CDR2 are SEHNR and FQNEAQ (reference sequence). This CDR3 reads CASRGWEYGYTF. DNA of the CDR3: TGTGCCAGCAGGGGGTGGGAGTATGGCTACACCTTC.

The chain employs TRBV6-6 and TRBJ1-5; no reliable D call. This CDR3 is built from 16 residues. V shed 10 bases and J shed 3 bases, with 22 bases lying between them. Germline CDR1 reads MNHNY; CDR2 reads SVGAGI (reference sequence). Written as DNA, the CDR3 is TGTGCCACCGAGAACCAACGCGGAATTAACAATCAGCCCCAGCATTTT. Protein: CATENQRGINNQPQHF.

The V gene is TRBV29-1, the J gene TRBJ1-2; D unresolved. The CDR3 loop spans 14 amino acids. V was trimmed by 2 bases and J by 4 bases, leaving 14 bases between them. Germline values: CDR1 SQVTM, CDR2 ANQGSEA. DNA for the CDR3: TGCAGCGTTGAATCCGGTGTTCTGGTCTATGGCTACACCTTC. Encoded protein: CSVESGVLVYGYTF.